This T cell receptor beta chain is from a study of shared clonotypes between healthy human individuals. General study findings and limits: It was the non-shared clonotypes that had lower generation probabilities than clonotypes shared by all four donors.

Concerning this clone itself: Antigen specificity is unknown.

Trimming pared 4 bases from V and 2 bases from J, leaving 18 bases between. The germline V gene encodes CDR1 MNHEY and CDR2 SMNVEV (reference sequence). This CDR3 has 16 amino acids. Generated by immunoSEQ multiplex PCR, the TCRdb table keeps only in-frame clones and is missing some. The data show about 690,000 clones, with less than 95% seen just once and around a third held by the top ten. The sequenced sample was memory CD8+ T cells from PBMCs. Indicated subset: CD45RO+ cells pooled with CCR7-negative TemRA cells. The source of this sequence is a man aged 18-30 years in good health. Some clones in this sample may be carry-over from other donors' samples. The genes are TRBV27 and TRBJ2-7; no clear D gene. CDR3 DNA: TGTGCCAGCAGTTCCGATAGCCTCAGCATTCCCTACGAGCAGTACTTC. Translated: CASSSDSLSIPYEQYF.